The clone carrying this TCR beta chain was recorded at least ten times. Its antigen is undetermined. Germline-derived CDR1 and CDR2 are LNHDA and SQIVND (reference sequence). The V and J ends lost 4 bases and 0 bases respectively, with 16 bases between them. The CDR3 runs 17 residues. These data belong to a study of read filtering for tumor transcriptome and immune sequencing. Study in general: Mean patient age was roughly 70 years, range 47 to 80; 17 male, 11 to 15 female. After DNase treatment, RNA was made into whole-transcriptome libraries.

The library was built from around 0.4 ug RNA with molecular barcoded adaptors for alpha/delta and beta/gamma chains. TCRdb ran MiXCR on the reads and lists one entry per CDR3 protein. The table has over 45,000 distinct CDR3 sequences, about 20% seen once. Study results and caveats: IR-seq captured clonotypes deeper and more reliably than RNA-seq.

The TCR comes from a donor at least 40 years old with multiple myeloma. The chain employs TRBV19 and TRBJ2-1; D not resolved. The sequencing sample was made of a population of CD138-negative cells sorted from bone marrow. The chain's CDR3 is CASSNLLLGSSYNEQFF. The DNA of the CDR3 is TGTGCCAGTAGTAACCTTTTGCTAGGCAGCTCCTACAATGAGCAGTTCTTC.